The source of this T cell receptor beta chain is a study of molecular identifiers for immune sequencing clone quantification. Findings of the study overall: A single cell's spiked Jurkat TCR RNA was reportedly detectable among about a million naive cells.

To note about this clonotype: Its cognate antigen is unknown.

From the PCR reads, TCRdb called clonotypes with MiXCR, one entry per CDR3 protein. The sample has 97,000 or so distinct CDR3 sequences, about a third seen once. Libraries from naive CD8 cells were generated from about 20,000 to 1,000,000 sorted cells (with 10%, 30% or 50% RNA). Sequencing used naive CD8+ T cells from blood, with Jurkat cell RNA spiked in. Subset here: FACS-sorted CD8+CD4-CCR7+CD45RA+ naive T cells. The sequence derives from a human donor in good health. Some libraries in this study had Jurkat cell RNA spiked in.

In nucleotides, the CDR3 is TGTGCCAGCAGTTTTGACGGTATCTACGAGCAGTACTTC. Its protein is CASSFDGIYEQYF. J is TRBJ2-7 and V is TRBV28; D gene uncertain. The CDR3 runs to 13 residues. CDR1 is MDHEN and CDR2 is SYDVKM in the germline V gene. V lost 3 bases, J lost 3 bases, and 9 bases lay in between. Full variable domain (remainder filled in from reference TRBV28 and TRBJ2-7): DVKVTQSSRYLVKRTGEKVFLECVQDMDHENMFWYRQDPGLGLRLIYFSYDVKMKEKGDIPEGYSVSREKKERFSLILESASTNQTSMYLCASSFDGIYEQYFGPGTRLTVT.